This T cell receptor (beta chain) was observed in a study of blood T cell repertoires in COVID-19. Study information: From T cells, B-cell-depleted T cells, or PBMCs came the material, which was cDNA or gDNA.

Libraries were prepared by immunoSEQ multiplex PCR; TCRdb keeps only in-frame clonotypes and omits some of them. This table holds 200,000 or so clones, 70% to 90% found once. V lost 1 base and J lost 4, with 10 bases in between. CDR1 is GTSNPN, CDR2 SVGIG, per germline (reference sequence). The CDR3 is 13 residues long. The clonotype originates from a woman aged 18-29 years who had recovered from COVID-19. The V gene is TRBV30, the J gene TRBJ1-1; the D is unclear. Sequencing was carried out using PBMCs or T cells enriched from blood (not recorded which). In nucleotides, the CDR3 is TGTGCCTGGAGTGGAGTTTCTGGCACTGAAGCTTTCTTT. It encodes CAWSGVSGTEAFF.